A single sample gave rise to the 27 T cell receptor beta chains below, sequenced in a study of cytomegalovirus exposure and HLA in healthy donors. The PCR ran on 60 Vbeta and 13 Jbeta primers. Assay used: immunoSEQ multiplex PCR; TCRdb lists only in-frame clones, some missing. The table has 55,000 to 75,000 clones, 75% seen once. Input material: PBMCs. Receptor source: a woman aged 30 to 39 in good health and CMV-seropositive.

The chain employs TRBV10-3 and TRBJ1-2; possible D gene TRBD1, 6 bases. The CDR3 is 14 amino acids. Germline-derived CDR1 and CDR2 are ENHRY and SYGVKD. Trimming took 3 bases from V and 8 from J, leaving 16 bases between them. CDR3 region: CAISEGGGRMGYTF. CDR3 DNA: TGTGCCATCAGTGAAGGGGGGGGGCGCATGGGCTACACCTTC.

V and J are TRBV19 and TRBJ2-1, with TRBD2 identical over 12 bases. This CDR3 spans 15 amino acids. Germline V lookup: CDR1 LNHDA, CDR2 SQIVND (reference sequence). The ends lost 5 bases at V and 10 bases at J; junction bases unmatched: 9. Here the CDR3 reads CASSPPSGRAEEQFF. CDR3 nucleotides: TGTGCCAGTAGTCCCCCTAGCGGGAGGGCCGAAGAGCAGTTCTTC.

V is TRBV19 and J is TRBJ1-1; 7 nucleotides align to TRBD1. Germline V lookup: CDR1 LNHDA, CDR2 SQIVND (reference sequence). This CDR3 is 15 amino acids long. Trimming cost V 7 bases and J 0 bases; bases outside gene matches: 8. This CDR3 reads CASTTQTGLNTEAFF. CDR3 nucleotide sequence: TGTGCCAGTACCACTCAGACAGGGTTGAACACTGAAGCTTTCTTT. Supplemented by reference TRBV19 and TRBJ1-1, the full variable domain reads DGGITQSPKYLFRKEGQNVTLSCEQNLNHDAMYWYRQDPGQGLRLIYYSQIVNDFQKGDIAEGYSVSREKKESFPLTVTSAQKNPTAFYLCASTTQTGLNTEAFFGQGTRLTVV.

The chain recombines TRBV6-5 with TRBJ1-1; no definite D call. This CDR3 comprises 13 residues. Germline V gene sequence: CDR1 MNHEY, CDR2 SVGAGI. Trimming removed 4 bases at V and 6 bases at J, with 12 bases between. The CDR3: CASSSLGGSEAFF. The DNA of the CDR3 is TGTGCCAGCAGTTCCCTCGGAGGGTCTGAAGCTTTCTTT.

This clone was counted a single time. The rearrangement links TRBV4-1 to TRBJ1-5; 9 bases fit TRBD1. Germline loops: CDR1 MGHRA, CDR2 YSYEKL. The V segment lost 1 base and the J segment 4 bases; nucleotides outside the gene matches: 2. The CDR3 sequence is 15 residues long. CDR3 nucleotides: TGCGCCAGCAGCCAAGGGACAGGGGCGAATCAGCCCCAGCATTTT. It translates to CASSQGTGANQPQHF.

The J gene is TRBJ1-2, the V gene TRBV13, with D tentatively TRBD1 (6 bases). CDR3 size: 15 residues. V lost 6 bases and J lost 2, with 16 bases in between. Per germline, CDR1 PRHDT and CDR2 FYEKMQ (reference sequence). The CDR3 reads CASSRTGTINYGYTF. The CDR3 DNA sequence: TGTGCCAGCAGTCGCACAGGGACGATAAACTATGGCTACACCTTC.

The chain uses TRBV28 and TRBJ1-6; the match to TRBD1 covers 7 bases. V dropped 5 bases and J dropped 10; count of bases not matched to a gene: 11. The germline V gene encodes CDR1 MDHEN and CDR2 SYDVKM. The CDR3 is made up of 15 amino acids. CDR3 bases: TGTGCCAGCAGTCCTAGACAGGGTCGCAACTCACCCCTCCACTTT. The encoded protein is CASSPRQGRNSPLHF.

The CDR3 protein is CASSTVPSNTEAFF. CDR3 in DNA: TGTGCCAGCAGCACGGTCCCTTCGAACACTGAAGCTTTCTTT. The rearrangement uses TRBV28 and TRBJ1-1; D gene unclear. Germline lookup yields CDR1 MDHEN and CDR2 SYDVKM. The CDR3 is 14 residues long. V gave up 6 bases and J gave up 1 base, with 12 bases separating them. Full variable domain (outside the CDR3, taken from reference TRBV28 and TRBJ1-1): DVKVTQSSRYLVKRTGEKVFLECVQDMDHENMFWYRQDPGLGLRLIYFSYDVKMKEKGDIPEGYSVSREKKERFSLILESASTNQTSMYLCASSTVPSNTEAFFGQGTRLTVV.

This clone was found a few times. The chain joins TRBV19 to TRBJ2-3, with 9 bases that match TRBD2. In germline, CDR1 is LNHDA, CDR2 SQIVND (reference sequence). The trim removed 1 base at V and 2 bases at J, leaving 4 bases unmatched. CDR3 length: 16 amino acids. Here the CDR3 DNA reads TGTGCCAGTAGTATAGCACTAGCGGGCATCACAGATACGCAGTATTTT. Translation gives CASSIALAGITDTQYF.

The CDR3 spells CASSLGLTSTDTQYF. DNA of the CDR3: TGCGCCAGCAGCTTGGGACTGACCAGCACAGATACGCAGTATTTT. The V call is TRBV5-1, the J call TRBJ2-3; no reliable D call. This CDR3 comprises 15 residues. Trimming took off 0 bases at V and 0 bases at J, with 8 bases between the two ends. CDR1 is SGHRS and CDR2 is YFSETQ in the germline V gene.

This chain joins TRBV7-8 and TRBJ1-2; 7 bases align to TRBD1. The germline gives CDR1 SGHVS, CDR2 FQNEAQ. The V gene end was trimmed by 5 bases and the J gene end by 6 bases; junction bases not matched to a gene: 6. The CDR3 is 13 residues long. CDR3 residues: CASSRPTGDGYTF. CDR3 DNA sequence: TGTGCCAGCAGCCGACCTACAGGGGATGGCTACACCTTC.

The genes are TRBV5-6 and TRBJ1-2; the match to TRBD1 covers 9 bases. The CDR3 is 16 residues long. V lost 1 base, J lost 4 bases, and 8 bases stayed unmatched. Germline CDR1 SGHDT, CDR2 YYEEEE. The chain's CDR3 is CASSLHGTGTFYGYTF. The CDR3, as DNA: TGTGCCAGCAGCTTGCACGGGACAGGGACTTTCTATGGCTACACCTTC.

CDR3 nucleotides: TGTGCCAGCAGTGCCCCGGGTCCAGTCTACGAGCAGTACTTC. Translation gives CASSAPGPVYEQYF. V usage is TRBV28 and J usage is TRBJ2-7; unclear D gene. Per germline, CDR1 MDHEN and CDR2 SYDVKM. The CDR3 consists of 14 residues. V was clipped by 5 bases and J by 3 bases, with 14 bases between them.

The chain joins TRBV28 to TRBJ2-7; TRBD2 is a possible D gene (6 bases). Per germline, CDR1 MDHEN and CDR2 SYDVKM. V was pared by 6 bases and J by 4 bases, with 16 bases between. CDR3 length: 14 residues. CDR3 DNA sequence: TGTGCCAGCAGACCTCAGGGAGGAAATTACGAGCAGTACTTC. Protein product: CASRPQGGNYEQYF.

DNA for the CDR3: TGCGCCAGCAGCAACCGGGCCAAAAACATTCAGTACTTC. This translates into CASSNRAKNIQYF. The rearrangement uses TRBV5-1 and TRBJ2-4; no definite D call. The CDR3 sequence is 13 residues long. Germline assignment: CDR1 SGHRS and CDR2 YFSETQ. Trimming shortened V by 4 bases and J by 1 base, and 6 bases separated the two germline ends.

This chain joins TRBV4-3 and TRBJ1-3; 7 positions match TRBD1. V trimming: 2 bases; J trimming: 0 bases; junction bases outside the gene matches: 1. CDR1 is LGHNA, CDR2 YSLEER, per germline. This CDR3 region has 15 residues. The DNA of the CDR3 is TGCGCCAGCAGCCAACACAGGGGCTCTGGAAACACCATATATTTT. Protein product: CASSQHRGSGNTIYF.

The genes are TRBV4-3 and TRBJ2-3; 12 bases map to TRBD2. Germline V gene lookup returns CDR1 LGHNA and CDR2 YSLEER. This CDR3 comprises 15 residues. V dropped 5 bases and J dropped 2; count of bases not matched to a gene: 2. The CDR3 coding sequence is TGCGCCAGCAGCTCTAGCGGGAGGGCCACAGATACGCAGTATTTT. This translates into CASSSSGRATDTQYF.

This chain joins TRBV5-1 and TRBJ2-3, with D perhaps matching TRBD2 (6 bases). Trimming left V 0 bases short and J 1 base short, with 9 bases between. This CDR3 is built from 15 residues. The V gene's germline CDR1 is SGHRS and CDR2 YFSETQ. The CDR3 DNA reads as TGCGCCAGCAGCTTGGCCCCTAGCGGCACAGATACGCAGTATTTT. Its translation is CASSLAPSGTDTQYF.

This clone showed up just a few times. As DNA, the CDR3 is TGTGCCAGCAGACCCACAGGGGGGAACACTGAAGCTTTCTTT. Residues: CASRPTGGNTEAFF. This sequence joins TRBV6-5 and TRBJ1-1, with 8 bases aligning to TRBD1. There are 14 residues in the CDR3. With 6 bases clipped from V and 1 base from J, the junction kept 4 bases outside the gene matches. Germline lookup yields CDR1 MNHEY and CDR2 SVGAGI.

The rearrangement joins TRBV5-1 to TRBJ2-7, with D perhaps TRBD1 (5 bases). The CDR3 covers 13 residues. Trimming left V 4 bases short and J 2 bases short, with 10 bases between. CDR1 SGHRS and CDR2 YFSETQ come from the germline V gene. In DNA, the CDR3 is TGCGCCAGCAGCCTACCGACAGCCTACGAGCAGTACTTC. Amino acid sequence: CASSLPTAYEQYF.

The DNA for the CDR3 is TGTGCCAGCAGTCCCGACGGGGTCACTTACGAGCAGTACTTC. Translating it yields CASSPDGVTYEQYF. This chain links TRBV27 with TRBJ2-7; weak D call: TRBD2 (5 bases). The CDR3 has 14 residues. Trimming left V 5 bases short and J 4 bases short, with 15 bases between. Looked up from germline, CDR1 is MNHEY and CDR2 is SMNVEV (reference sequence).

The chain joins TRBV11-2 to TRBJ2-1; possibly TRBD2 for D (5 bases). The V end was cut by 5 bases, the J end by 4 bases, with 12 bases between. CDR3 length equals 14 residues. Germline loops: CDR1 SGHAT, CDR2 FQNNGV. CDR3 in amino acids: CASSPRGIYNEQFF. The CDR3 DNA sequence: TGTGCCAGCAGCCCAAGAGGGATATACAATGAGCAGTTCTTC. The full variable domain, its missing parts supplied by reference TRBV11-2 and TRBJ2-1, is EAGVAQSPRYKIIEKRQSVAFWCNPISGHATLYWYQQILGQGPKLLIQFQNNGVVDDSQLPKDRFSAERLKGVDSTLKIQPAKLEDSAVYLCASSPRGIYNEQFFGPGTRLTVL.

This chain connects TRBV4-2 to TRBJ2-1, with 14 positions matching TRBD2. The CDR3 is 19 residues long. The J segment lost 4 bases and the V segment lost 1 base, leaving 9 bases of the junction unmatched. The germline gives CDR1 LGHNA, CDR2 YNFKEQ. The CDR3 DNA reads TGTGCCAGCAGCCAAGGGGGGACTAGCGGGAGAAGATTGTACAATGAGCAGTTCTTC. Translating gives CASSQGGTSGRRLYNEQFF.

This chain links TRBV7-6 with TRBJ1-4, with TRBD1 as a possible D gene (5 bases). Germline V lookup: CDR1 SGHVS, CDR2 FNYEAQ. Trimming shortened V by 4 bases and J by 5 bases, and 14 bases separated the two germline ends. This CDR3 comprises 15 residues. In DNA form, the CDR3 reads TGTGCCAGCAGCTCCCTGGGGGGAGCGAATGAAAAACTGTTTTTT. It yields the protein CASSSLGGANEKLFF.

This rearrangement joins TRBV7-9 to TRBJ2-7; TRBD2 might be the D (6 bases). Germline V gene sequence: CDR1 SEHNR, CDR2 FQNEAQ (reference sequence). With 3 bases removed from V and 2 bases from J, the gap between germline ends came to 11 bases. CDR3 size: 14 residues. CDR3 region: CASSFGTPPYEQYF. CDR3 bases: TGTGCCAGCAGCTTTGGGACTCCACCCTACGAGCAGTACTTC.

The CDR3 DNA is TGTGCCAGCAGCACCCGGACAGGAAACACCGGGGAGCTGTTTTTT. Protein product: CASSTRTGNTGELFF. The V gene is TRBV9, the J gene TRBJ2-2; 7 bases match TRBD1. Germline V CDR1 and CDR2: SGDLS, YYNGEE. The CDR3 extends over 15 amino acids. The ends lost 4 bases at V and 2 bases at J; junction bases unmatched: 5.

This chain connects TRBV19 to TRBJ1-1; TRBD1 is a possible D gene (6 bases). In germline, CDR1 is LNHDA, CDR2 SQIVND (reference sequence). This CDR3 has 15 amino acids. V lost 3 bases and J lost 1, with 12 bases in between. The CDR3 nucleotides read TGTGCCAGTAGTATTGGACAGCAAAAGAACACTGAAGCTTTCTTT. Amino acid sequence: CASSIGQQKNTEAFF.